This T cell receptor (beta chain) was sequenced in a study of early T cells in non-severe SARS-CoV-2 infection. Regarding the study as a whole: There was a bias toward anti-spike CD8 responses in VDJdb matching, which missed private and CD4 specificities.

CDR1 and CDR2 (germline): LGHNA, YSLEER. The V and J ends lost 3 bases and 7 bases, in that order; junction bases with no gene match: 11. The CDR3 length is 15 residues. This clonotype was counted many times. Its antigen is as yet unknown. The TCR library protocol attached unique molecular identifiers to the individual cDNA molecules. TCRdb re-analysed the 5' RACE reads in MiXCR, keeping a single row per CDR3 protein. The sample holds 75,000 to 90,000 distinct CDR3 sequences, roughly 13% seen once. Sequenced: whole blood. The TCR sequence derives from an adult who was a healthcare worker with PCR-confirmed SARS-CoV-2 infection or an uninfected control (not recorded which). The J gene is TRBJ2-7, the V gene TRBV4-3; 8 positions match TRBD2. CDR3 DNA sequence: TGCGCCAGCAGCCAGTCCGGGACGGGGGGGTATGAGCAGTACTTC. Translated: CASSQSGTGGYEQYF.